The TCR beta chain under discussion was sequenced for a study of cytomegalovirus exposure and HLA in healthy donors. Vbeta (60) and Jbeta (13) primers were used in the PCR. TCRdb's copy holds only in-frame clones and misses some; the assay was immunoSEQ multiplex PCR. Among about 200,000 clones, 65% to 85% were seen once, and the ten largest hold about 3%. Study conclusions and caveats: High specificity and sensitivity for cytomegalovirus status were reported for the classifier.

This clone was observed a handful of times. The antigen remains unidentified. This CDR3 is built from 14 residues. The V gene's germline CDR1 is SGHRS and CDR2 YFSETQ. After removal of 4 bases from V and 2 bases from J, the junction contained 3 bases not matched to a gene. The origin of this receptor is a man aged 25 to 40 in good health and CMV-seronegative. The rearrangement uses TRBV5-1 and TRBJ1-2, with 9 positions matching TRBD1. Sequences were obtained from PBMCs. CDR3 nucleotides: TGCGCCAGCAGCGAGGACAGGGGCAACTATGGCTACACCTTC. This encodes CASSEDRGNYGYTF.